These 18 T cell receptor beta chains were sequenced from one sample in a study of T cells in Graves' hyperthyroidism and ophthalmopathy. Amplification of TCR beta CDR3 regions was performed using RNA transcripts as template. When the TCR CDR3 underwent first-round RT-PCR, the HTBI primer set was used. In TCRdb, the multiplex PCR reads were re-called with MiXCR into one record per CDR3 protein. The sample has around 700,000 distinct CDR3 sequences, 15% to 20% seen once. Sequenced material: blood. These receptors were obtained from a woman aged 50 to 60 with Graves' hyperthyroidism that later progressed to Graves' ophthalmopathy.

The sample holds many counts of this clonotype. The chain employs TRBV20-1 and TRBJ1-5; tentative D call: TRBD1 (5 bases). This CDR3 spans 13 amino acids. Germline CDR1 and CDR2: DFQATT and SNEGSKA (reference sequence). Trimming cost V 1 base and J 4 bases, with 8 bases left between them. The CDR3 reads CSARGQPNQPQHF. As DNA, the CDR3 is TGCAGTGCTAGAGGACAGCCGAATCAGCCCCAGCATTTT.

The chain couples TRBV11-2 to TRBJ2-3; the D gene is possibly TRBD2 (6 bases). V was pared by 5 bases and J by 2 bases, with 20 bases between. The CDR3 spans 17 residues. Looked up from germline, CDR1 is SGHAT and CDR2 is FQNNGV. Written as DNA, the CDR3 is TGTGCCAGCAGCGGCCGGGGTGTGGGCGGGAACACAGATACGCAGTATTTT. Amino acids: CASSGRGVGGNTDTQYF.

The sample holds many counts of this clonotype. This chain joins TRBV12-3 or TRBV12-4 and TRBJ1-1, with no clear D. The CDR3 has 14 residues. V was shortened by 6 bases and J by 0 bases, with 11 bases between the two germline ends. Here the CDR3 DNA reads TGTGCCAGCAGCGACGGGTCACTGAACACTGAAGCTTTCTTT. Translated: CASSDGSLNTEAFF.

Only one count was recorded for this clonotype. The chain is built from TRBV7-6 and TRBJ1-4, with a tentative D call TRBD1 (6 bases). Trimming stripped 1 base from V and 6 bases from J, with 12 bases between. The length of the CDR3 is 15 residues. The germline CDR1 and CDR2 sequences are SGHVS and FNYEAQ. The CDR3 is CASSLETGGYEKLFF. The DNA of the CDR3 is TGTGCCAGCAGCTTAGAGACGGGGGGCTATGAAAAACTGTTTTTT. Variable domain in full (rest from reference TRBV7-6 and TRBJ1-4): GAGVSQSPRYKVTKRGQDVALRCDPISGHVSLYWYRQALGQGPEFLTYFNYEAQQDKSGLPNDRFSAERPEGSISTLTIQRTEQRDSAMYRCASSLETGGYEKLFFGSGTQLSVL.

This clonotype showed up just a few times. The chain carries TRBV12-3 or TRBV12-4 and TRBJ1-5, with D unresolved. This CDR3 has 15 residues. V dropped 2 bases and J dropped 0 bases, with 8 bases sitting between them. This CDR3 reads CASSLKRSSNQPQHF. CDR3 bases: TGTGCCAGCAGTTTAAAACGCTCTAGCAATCAGCCCCAGCATTTT.

This clonotype was detected many times. This sequence joins TRBV7-3 and TRBJ1-2, with 7 bases matching TRBD1. CDR3 length equals 15 residues. V gave up 5 bases and J gave up 7 bases; unmatched junction bases: 13. Germline V gene data show CDR1 as SGHTA and CDR2 as FQGTGA. The CDR3 region is CASSGQTGEWAGYTF. Written as DNA, the CDR3 is TGTGCCAGCAGCGGCCAAACAGGGGAATGGGCTGGCTACACCTTC.

This clonotype was found a few times. Since a much larger clone is just one base distant, this may be a read error. The chain employs TRBV20-1 and TRBJ1-1, with TRBD1 as a possible D gene (5 bases). This CDR3 is 18 amino acids long. Germline assignment: CDR1 DFQATT and CDR2 SNEGSKA (reference sequence). The V end was cut by 3 bases, the J end by 1 base, with 24 bases between. In DNA form, the CDR3 reads TGCAGTGCTAGCTCAATGGGCTGGGGCAGTTTCTCGAACACTGAAGCTTTCTTT. Translated: CSASSMGWGSFSNTEAFF.

V is TRBV7-8 and J is TRBJ2-5; TRBD2 might be the D (5 bases). The CDR3 is made up of 14 amino acids. The germline V and J ends were trimmed by 4 bases and 14 bases, with 23 bases remaining between them. The germline CDR1 and CDR2 sequences are SGHVS and FQNEAQ. The CDR3 sequence is CASSSILGELGVYF. The CDR3 DNA follows: TGTGCCAGCAGCTCTATCCTGGGCGAACTAGGCGTCTACTTC.

This clonotype was found many times. The gene calls are TRBV12-5 and TRBJ2-1; D possibly corresponds to TRBD2 (5 bases). The CDR3 runs 18 residues. The ends were cut back, 7 bases at V and 0 bases at J, with 22 bases in the middle. Germline-derived CDR1 and CDR2 are LGHNT and FRNRAP. The CDR3 reads CASASIFGRRSSYNEQFF. The CDR3, as DNA: TGTGCTAGTGCCTCTATTTTCGGGCGGAGGAGCTCCTACAATGAGCAGTTCTTC.

The chain uses TRBV6-6 and TRBJ1-6; weak D call: TRBD1 (6 bases). Germline CDR1 and CDR2: MNHNY and SVGAGI (reference sequence). This CDR3 is 15 amino acids long. The V gene lost 0 bases and the J gene lost 9 bases, with 12 bases spanning the gap. This CDR3 is CASSYSSGGSSPLHF. Written as DNA, the CDR3 is TGTGCCAGCAGTTACTCGAGTGGGGGCTCTTCACCCCTCCACTTT.

The chain has TRBV25-1 and TRBJ1-2; 8 nucleotides match TRBD1. V shed 8 bases, J shed 3 bases, and the junction held 2 bases outside the gene matches. Germline-derived CDR1 and CDR2 are MGHDK and SYGVNS. This CDR3 is built from 12 residues. The CDR3 is CASGDRYYGYTF. CDR3 bases: TGTGCCAGCGGGGACAGGTACTATGGCTACACCTTC.

In its sample, this clonotype was seen many times. The chain uses TRBV12-3 or TRBV12-4 and TRBJ2-5; the match to TRBD2 covers 10 bases. The CDR3 has 13 amino acids. J lost 6 bases, V lost 7 bases, and 5 bases had no gene match. The CDR3 protein is CASTLSGGKTQYF. The CDR3 DNA reads TGTGCCAGCACCCTTAGCGGGGGGAAGACCCAGTACTTC.

This clonotype has just a few counts. This chain connects TRBV9 to TRBJ1-2; D gene unclear. The V gene's germline CDR1 is SGDLS and CDR2 YYNGEE. V was cut by 3 bases and J by 8 bases, with 11 bases left in between. The CDR3 covers 12 residues. CDR3 DNA: TGTGCCAGCAGCGCGGCCGGAGGAGGCTACACCTTC. This encodes CASSAAGGGYTF.

The rearrangement uses TRBV7-9 and TRBJ2-3, with 9 bases identical to TRBD1. Losses at the gene ends were 6 bases for V and 3 bases for J; bases not matched to a gene: 10. This CDR3 contains 16 residues. In germline, CDR1 is SEHNR, CDR2 FQNEAQ (reference sequence). DNA for the CDR3: TGTGCCAGCAGTCACTCCGGGACAGGGAGAACAGATACGCAGTATTTT. It is translated as CASSHSGTGRTDTQYF.

This clonotype was counted many times. The V call is TRBV7-3, the J call TRBJ2-5, with D uncertain. This CDR3 contains 13 residues. Trimming took off 0 bases at V and 7 bases at J, with 9 bases between the two ends. CDR1 and CDR2 from the germline V gene are SGHTA and FQGTGA. CDR3 DNA sequence: TGTGCCAGCAGCTTAACCAGTAGGGCGACCCAGTACTTC. This codes for CASSLTSRATQYF.

The V and J genes are TRBV6-2 or TRBV6-3 and TRBJ2-2; D perhaps matches TRBD1 (6 bases). CDR1 and CDR2 from the germline V gene are MNHEY and SVGEGT. This CDR3 is 14 amino acids long. V was cut by 8 bases and J by 6 bases, with 16 bases left in between. The CDR3 DNA is TGTGCCAGCGTCCTGGGGGCTGGCTCCGGGGAGCTGTTTTTT. Its translation: CASVLGAGSGELFF.

This clonotype has only a few counts. The chain is built from TRBV5-6 and TRBJ2-1; D is perhaps TRBD1 (6 bases). CDR3 length equals 15 residues. Trimming took 2 bases from V and 4 from J, leaving 13 bases between them. From germline, CDR1 is SGHDT and CDR2 YYEEEE. The CDR3 sequence: CASSLRGFTYNEQFF. The CDR3 nucleotides are TGTGCCAGCAGCTTAAGGGGGTTCACTTACAATGAGCAGTTCTTC.

The CDR3 DNA follows: TGCGCCAGCAGCCGGTCCACAGGGGTTTTGGACACCGGGGAGCTGTTTTTT. Translation gives CASSRSTGVLDTGELFF. J is TRBJ2-2 and V is TRBV4-1; 7 nucleotides agree with TRBD1. The CDR3 is 17 amino acids. After removal of 4 bases from V and 3 bases from J, the junction contained 11 bases not matched to a gene. Germline V gene sequence: CDR1 MGHRA, CDR2 YSYEKL.